These 10 T cell receptor beta chains were sequenced from one sample in a study of blood T cells in healthy people across ages. With a J-beta primer mix and a sample-barcoded 5' primer, a second PCR ran about 7 to 11 cycles. TCRdb reanalysed the 5' RACE reads using MiXCR and keeps one entry per CDR3 protein. Here the sample spans around 280,000 distinct CDR3 sequences, 27% being singletons. The sample taken for sequencing was blood. The receptor source for this set is a woman in her seventies in good health.

The V gene is TRBV3-1, the J gene TRBJ2-7, with 7 bases aligning to TRBD2. The junction had 7 bases not matched to a gene; V was cut back by 1 base and J by 4 bases. The germline CDR1 and CDR2 sequences are LGHDT and YNNKEL (reference sequence). This CDR3 is built from 15 residues. The CDR3 loop is CASSQGSAGIYEQYF. The CDR3 DNA is TGTGCCAGCAGCCAAGGGTCAGCGGGAATTTACGAGCAGTACTTC.

CDR3 nucleotide sequence: TGTGCCAGCAGCTTATCGGATAGGGGGAACACTGAAGCTTTCTTT. It encodes CASSLSDRGNTEAFF. The chain links TRBV11-2 to TRBJ1-1; possibly TRBD1 for D (5 bases). The V end was cut by 2 bases, the J end by 1 base, with 11 bases between. The V gene's germline CDR1 is SGHAT and CDR2 FQNNGV. The CDR3 extends over 15 amino acids.

V usage is TRBV7-2 and J usage is TRBJ2-3, with no clear D. CDR1 SGHTA and CDR2 FQGNSA come from the germline V gene. The V end lost 2 bases, the J end lost 0 bases, and 12 bases lay between the germline ends. The CDR3 totals 16 residues. The CDR3 sequence is CASSLRAPLSTDTQYF. DNA for the CDR3: TGTGCCAGCAGCTTAAGGGCCCCCCTGAGCACAGATACGCAGTATTTT.

This clonotype was picked up a small number of times. The chain is built from TRBV4-1 and TRBJ2-7; 8 bases are shared with TRBD1. The length of the CDR3 is 19 residues. J gave up 3 bases and V 0 bases, and 16 bases lay outside the gene matches. Germline lookup yields CDR1 MGHRA and CDR2 YSYEKL. CDR3 nucleotide sequence: TGCGCCAGCAGCCAAGATCCCTCCGGCGGGTCCACAGGGGGCTACGAGCAGTACTTC. Translated, it gives CASSQDPSGGSTGGYEQYF.

The table lists this clonotype with a few counts. The chain employs TRBV7-2 and TRBJ2-3, with D unresolved. Per the germline V gene, CDR1 is SGHTA and CDR2 is FQGNSA. Trimming stripped 6 bases from V and 2 bases from J, with 21 bases between. CDR3 length equals 17 residues. The CDR3 sequence is CASSGWTSSLLTDTQYF. CDR3 coding DNA: TGTGCCAGCAGTGGGTGGACGTCCTCTCTCCTCACAGATACGCAGTATTTT.

This sequence joins TRBV27 and TRBJ1-4; 8 bases are shared with TRBD1. CDR1 and CDR2 from the germline V gene are MNHEY and SMNVEV (reference sequence). The CDR3 has 18 amino acids. Trimming removed 2 bases from V and 3 bases from J; junction bases left unmatched: 11. CDR3 DNA sequence: TGTGCCAGCAGTTTACGGCCCCGACAGGGGAATCCTAATGAAAAACTGTTTTTT. As protein: CASSLRPRQGNPNEKLFF.

The rearrangement links TRBV6-5 to TRBJ1-6; 10 bases agree with TRBD1. Germline V lookup: CDR1 MNHEY, CDR2 SVGAGI. V shed 2 bases and J 10 bases; nucleotides not matched to a gene: 8. The CDR3 totals 16 residues. The CDR3 DNA reads as TGTGCCAGCAGTTACGCAGGACAGGGGGTCGACTCACCCCTCCACTTT. Protein sequence: CASSYAGQGVDSPLHF.

V gene TRBV3-1 combines with J gene TRBJ1-2; no definite D call. CDR1 is LGHDT and CDR2 is YNNKEL in the germline V gene (reference sequence). This CDR3 region has 14 residues. V lost 4 bases and J lost 8, with 17 bases in between. The CDR3 here is CASSPGFTSPGYTF. Written as DNA, the CDR3 is TGTGCCAGCAGCCCGGGCTTCACTTCTCCGGGCTACACCTTC.

This clonotype was found many times. The rearrangement uses TRBV28 and TRBJ2-5, with TRBD2 identical over 10 bases. The J call may be mistaken, given a closer DNA end match to TRBJ2-7. Germline loops: CDR1 MDHEN, CDR2 SYDVKM. The CDR3 spans 14 residues. The CDR3 here is CASTRAGGPYEQYF. DNA of the CDR3: TGTGCCAGCACCCGAGCGGGAGGGCCTTACGAGCAGTACTTC.

This rearrangement joins TRBV3-1 to TRBJ1-5; tentatively, D is TRBD1 (5 bases). Per germline, CDR1 LGHDT and CDR2 YNNKEL (reference sequence). The CDR3 runs to 14 residues. Trimming pared 3 bases from V and 4 bases from J, leaving 10 bases between. The CDR3 DNA reads TGTGCCAGCAGCCAGGGTACAGGTAATCAGCCCCAGCATTTT. Protein product: CASSQGTGNQPQHF.